Listed below are T cell receptor beta chains from one sample, sequenced in a study of PD-L1 blockade in urothelial cancer. Generated by immunoSEQ multiplex PCR, the TCRdb table keeps only in-frame clones and is missing some. Of around 100,000 clones listed, roughly 90% are singletons. Specimen: PBMCs, collected around atezolizumab (anti-PD-L1) treatment. These receptors all come from a man in his fifties or sixties with urothelial cancer. Each CDR3 is given with its conserved first and last residue. Each record gives: V gene, D gene, clone size, J gene, CDR3 protein, CDR3 DNA. D genes are given only for firm matches. The size entry is marked missing in some rows and otherwise reads once, few, many or a size class.

V: TRBV27; D: -; size: -; J: TRBJ2-2; CDR3: CASRRFTNTGELFF; DNA: TGTGCCAGCAGGCGTTTCACGAACACCGGGGAGCTGTTTTTT
V: TRBV5-4; D: TRBD2; size: -; J: TRBJ2-7; CDR3: CASSLDGSGAYEQYF; DNA: TGTGCCAGCAGCTTGGACGGGAGCGGGGCCTACGAGCAGTACTTC
V: TRBV5-4; D: -; size: -; J: TRBJ2-7; CDR3: CASSRRDRYEQYF; DNA: TGTGCCAGCAGCCGTAGAGACAGATACGAGCAGTACTTC
V: TRBV7-2; D: -; size: -; J: TRBJ2-1; CDR3: CASSVFNEQFF; DNA: TGTGCCAGCAGCGTATTCAATGAGCAGTTCTTC
V: TRBV5-5; D: -; size: -; J: TRBJ2-7; CDR3: CASSRLILRVPEQYF; DNA: TGTGCCAGCAGCCGACTCATTCTAAGAGTCCCCGAGCAGTACTTC
V: TRBV5-6; D: TRBD1; size: -; J: TRBJ2-2; CDR3: CASSSLTGTGIVGELFF; DNA: TGTGCCAGCAGCTCACTAACCGGGACAGGGATTGTCGGGGAGCTGTTTTTT
V: TRBV10-1; D: -; size: -; J: TRBJ2-7; CDR3: CASSGARAGRYEQYF; DNA: TGCGCCAGCAGTGGAGCTCGGGCAGGGAGGTACGAGCAGTACTTC
V: TRBV5-1; D: -; size: once; J: TRBJ1-1; CDR3: CASSLEAALMNTEAFF; DNA: TGCGCCAGCAGCTTGGAAGCGGCGTTAATGAACACTGAAGCTTTCTTT
V: TRBV6-5; D: -; size: -; J: TRBJ1-5; CDR3: CASRRRVWGNQPQHF; DNA: TGTGCCAGCAGACGCAGGGTGTGGGGCAATCAGCCCCAGCATTTT
V: TRBV18; D: -; size: -; J: TRBJ2-7; CDR3: CASSPGQLNEQYF; DNA: TGTGCCAGCTCACCCGGACAGCTCAACGAGCAGTACTTC
V: TRBV6-1; D: -; size: -; J: TRBJ2-1; CDR3: CATDRQGSGNEQFF; DNA: TGTGCCACCGACCGGCAGGGGTCCGGCAATGAGCAGTTCTTC
V: TRBV15; D: -; size: -; J: TRBJ2-3; CDR3: CATSLSTDTQYF; DNA: TGTGCCACCAGCCTAAGCACAGATACGCAGTATTTT
V: TRBV4-3; D: -; size: -; J: TRBJ1-1; CDR3: CASSQDTGSGAFF; DNA: TGCGCCAGCAGCCAAGATACGGGGAGTGGCGCTTTCTTT
V: TRBV5-1; D: -; size: once; J: TRBJ2-2; CDR3: CASSYESEFGELFF; DNA: TGCGCCAGCAGCTATGAGAGCGAGTTCGGGGAGCTGTTTTTT
V: TRBV9; D: -; size: -; J: TRBJ2-5; CDR3: CASSATPSVRQETQYF; DNA: TGTGCCAGCAGCGCGACCCCTAGTGTCCGCCAAGAGACCCAGTACTTC
V: TRBV5-1; D: TRBD1; size: -; J: TRBJ1-1; CDR3: CASSEGQPNTEAFF; DNA: TGCGCCAGCAGCGAGGGACAGCCGAACACTGAAGCTTTCTTT
V: TRBV7-3; D: TRBD1; size: -; J: TRBJ2-1; CDR3: CASSPTGDEQFF; DNA: TGTGCCAGCAGCCCGACAGGGGATGAGCAGTTCTTC
V: TRBV27; D: TRBD1; size: -; J: TRBJ2-5; CDR3: CASRRGQVGETQYF; DNA: TGTGCCAGCAGGCGAGGACAGGTCGGAGAGACCCAGTACTTC
V: TRBV11-2; D: TRBD1; size: -; J: TRBJ2-5; CDR3: CASSFHRGTDQETQYF; DNA: TGTGCCAGCAGCTTCCACAGGGGAACAGACCAAGAGACCCAGTACTTC
V: TRBV6-1; D: -; size: once; J: TRBJ2-5; CDR3: CASSGNSQETQYF; DNA: TGTGCCAGCAGTGGTAACAGTCAAGAGACCCAGTACTTC
V: TRBV30; D: -; size: -; J: TRBJ1-6; CDR3: CGTSGDGNSPLHF; DNA: TGTGGGACTAGTGGGGACGGTAATTCACCCCTCCACTTT
V: TRBV28; D: -; size: -; J: TRBJ2-5; CDR3: CASSPGVGSETQYF; DNA: TGTGCCAGCAGTCCCGGGGTAGGGTCAGAGACCCAGTACTTC
V: TRBV28; D: -; size: few; J: TRBJ2-4; CDR3: CASSLEGNIQYF; DNA: TGTGCCAGCAGTTTGGAGGGAAACATTCAGTACTTC
V: TRBV4-1; D: -; size: -; J: TRBJ2-5; CDR3: CASSPWPSGSETQYF; DNA: TGCGCCAGCAGCCCTTGGCCTTCGGGTTCTGAGACCCAGTACTTC
V: TRBV9; D: TRBD1; size: -; J: TRBJ1-3; CDR3: CASSATGSGNTIYF; DNA: TGTGCCAGCAGCGCGACAGGGTCTGGAAACACCATATATTTT
V: TRBV7-9; D: -; size: -; J: TRBJ2-7; CDR3: CASSRPARGSEQYF; DNA: TGTGCCAGCAGCCGCCCGGCCAGGGGCAGCGAGCAGTACTTC
V: TRBV5-1; D: -; size: -; J: TRBJ1-1; CDR3: CASSLEGFGNTEAFF; DNA: TGCGCCAGCAGCTTGGAGGGGTTCGGGAACACTGAAGCTTTCTTT
V: TRBV7-2; D: TRBD2; size: -; J: TRBJ2-1; CDR3: CASSITGTSNEQFF; DNA: TGTGCCAGCAGCATAACAGGGACTAGCAATGAGCAGTTCTTC